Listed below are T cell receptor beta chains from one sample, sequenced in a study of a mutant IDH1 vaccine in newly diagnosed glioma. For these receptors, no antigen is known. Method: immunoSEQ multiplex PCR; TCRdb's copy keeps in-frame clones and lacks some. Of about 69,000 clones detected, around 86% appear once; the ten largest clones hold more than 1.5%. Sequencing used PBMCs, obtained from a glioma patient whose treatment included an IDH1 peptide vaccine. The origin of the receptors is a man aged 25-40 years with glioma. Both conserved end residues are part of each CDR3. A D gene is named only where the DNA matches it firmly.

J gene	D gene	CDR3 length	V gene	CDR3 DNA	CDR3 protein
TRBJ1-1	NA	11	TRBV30	TGTGCCGGATCCTCGGGGGGACGGGCTTTCTTT	CAGSSGGRAFF
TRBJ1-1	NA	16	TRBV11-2	TGTGCCAGCAGCTTAACCCCCAGGGTGGCTGGCACTGAAGCTTTCTTT	CASSLTPRVAGTEAFF
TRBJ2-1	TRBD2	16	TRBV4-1	TGCGCCAGCAGCCGGACTAGCGGGAGCTCCTACAATGAGCAGTTCTTC	CASSRTSGSSYNEQFF
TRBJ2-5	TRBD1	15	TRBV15	TGTGCCACCAGCAGAGCGGGACAGAAGCTAGGGACCCAGTACTTC	CATSRAGQKLGTQYF
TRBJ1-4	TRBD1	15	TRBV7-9	TGTGCCAGCAAATTAGGGACAGGCTATAATGAAAAACTGTTTTTT	CASKLGTGYNEKLFF
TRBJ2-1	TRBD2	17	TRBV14	TGTGCCAGCAGCCGCCACGGGAGGAGAGGAGGCTACAATGAGCAGTTCTTC	CASSRHGRRGGYNEQFF
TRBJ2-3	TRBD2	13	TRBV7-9	TGTGCCAGCAGCTTACGGGGGGCAGATACGCAGTATTTT	CASSLRGADTQYF
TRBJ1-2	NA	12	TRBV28	TGTGCCAGCAGTTTAATGAGCTATGGCTACACCTTC	CASSLMSYGYTF
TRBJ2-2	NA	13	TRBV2	TGTGCCAGCAGTGCGTGGGACACCGGGGAGCTGTTTTTT	CASSAWDTGELFF
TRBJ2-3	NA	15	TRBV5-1	TGCGCCAGCAGCTTGTCTAGCAGAGACACAGATACGCAGTATTTT	CASSLSSRDTDTQYF
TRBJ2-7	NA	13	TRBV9	TGTGCCAGCAGCTCGGACTCCCGCTACGAGCAGTACTTC	CASSSDSRYEQYF